This T cell receptor (beta chain) derives from a study of Ad26.COV2.S vaccination and SARS-CoV-2 variants. The overall study: The trial was COV1001 and the donor's arm was Ad26.COV2.S.

General study results and limits: Analyses that measured TCR breadth and depth may have underestimated total T cell responses.

This clone was seen only a few times. Its antigen remains unknown. The treatment is: around 19 received Ad26.COV2.S at low or high dose, single or two shots; roughly 5 received placebo; per-sample allocation not given. The samples date from day 63 after the first vaccine or placebo injection. An Ad26 vector that expressed Wuhan-strain SARS-CoV-2 spike constituted the vaccine. Sequenced by immunoSEQ multiplex PCR; TCRdb stores in-frame clones only, minus some. Among fewer than 400,000 clones listed, 85% were seen once. V was clipped by 0 bases and J by 10 bases; unmatched bases: 7. The CDR3 has 15 amino acids. CDR1 is SGDLS and CDR2 is YYNGEE in the germline V gene.

This TCR derives from a person aged 18 to 65 who received the Ad26.COV2.S COVID-19 vaccine or a placebo. Sequencing was performed on peripheral blood, taken in a trial of Ad26.COV2.S vaccine versus placebo. The V and J genes are TRBV9 and TRBJ1-6; TRBD1 agrees at 7 bases. CDR3 region: CASSVGDSLGSPLHF. The CDR3 DNA reads TGTGCCAGCAGCGTAGGGGACAGCCTGGGCTCACCCCTCCACTTT.